The following is a T cell receptor (beta chain) sequence with its context. The germline CDR1 and CDR2 sequences are MGHRA and YSYEKL. The CDR3 contains 15 residues. V was trimmed by 1 base and J by 4 bases, leaving 13 bases between them. This record belongs to a study of blood T cell repertoires in COVID-19. Across the whole study: The origin of the acute and convalescent COVID-19 samples was the United States, Italy and Spain.

The protocol was immunoSEQ multiplex PCR, while the TCRdb copy is restricted to in-frame clones and leaves out a portion. The repertoire holds nearly 400,000 clones, with around 92% as singletons. Sequencing was done on a sample of PBMCs or T cells enriched from blood (not recorded which). The receptor was derived from a woman in her 30s who had recovered from COVID-19. The rearrangement joins TRBV4-1 to TRBJ1-1; maybe TRBD1 (5 bases). Here the CDR3 DNA reads TGCGCCAGCAGCCAAGCCGGGCAGGGCGGCACTGAAGCTTTCTTT. Encoded protein: CASSQAGQGGTEAFF.